Below are 11 T cell receptor beta chains sequenced from a single sample in a study of blood T cell repertoires in COVID-19. Some clones are missing from TCRdb's copy, which holds only in-frame ones; the method was immunoSEQ multiplex PCR. Counted here are approximately 65,000 clones, roughly 87% occurring once; the ten biggest clones make up around 4.9%. The sample consisted of peripheral blood. These receptor sequences come from a woman aged 50 to 60 with active COVID-19.

The CDR3 DNA follows: TGCGCCAGCAGCAACCCAACGGGTGAGCAGTTCTTC. It specifies CASSNPTGEQFF. This chain uses TRBV5-1 with TRBJ2-1, with unresolved D. The V and J ends lost 4 bases and 9 bases respectively, with 11 bases between them. The CDR3 spans 12 residues. CDR1 and CDR2 from the germline V gene are SGHRS and YFSETQ.

The V call is TRBV25-1, the J call TRBJ1-1; 7 bases map to TRBD1. Looked up from germline, CDR1 is MGHDK and CDR2 is SYGVNS. Trimming at V came to 3 bases and at J to 5 bases, leaving 3 bases not matched to a gene. The CDR3 totals 13 residues. The CDR3 DNA follows: TGTGCCAGCAGTGAGGAGGGACAGACTGAAGCTTTCTTT. Protein product: CASSEEGQTEAFF.

This clone was observed a handful of times. The rearrangement uses TRBV5-8 and TRBJ2-7, with TRBD1 identical over 9 bases. The CDR3 totals 15 residues. Germline V gene data show CDR1 as SGHTS and CDR2 as YDEGEE. The V segment lost 0 bases and the J segment 1 base; nucleotides outside the gene matches: 2. CDR3 residues: CASSLDRGLSYEQYF. The DNA for the CDR3 is TGTGCCAGCAGCTTGGACAGGGGGCTGTCCTACGAGCAGTACTTC.

This chain uses TRBV7-2 with TRBJ2-7; TRBD2 matches at 12 bases. The CDR3 covers 15 residues. The J segment lost 3 bases and the V segment lost 5 bases, leaving 5 bases of the junction unmatched. Germline values: CDR1 SGHTA, CDR2 FQGNSA. The CDR3 region is CASSLTSGGVYEQYF. The CDR3 DNA reads TGTGCCAGCAGCCTGACTAGCGGGGGTGTCTACGAGCAGTACTTC.

This rearrangement joins TRBV1 to TRBJ2-3; no check of the table's D call, TRBD2, against the DNA was made. TRBV1 is classified as a pseudogene. The CDR3 length is 17 residues. CDR3 sequence: CTSSQAIPSGRADTQYF. The CDR3 DNA reads as TGCACCAGCAGCCAAGCCATCCCCAGCGGGAGGGCAGATACGCAGTATTTT.

This clone was recorded once. The rearrangement uses TRBV24-1 and TRBJ2-1; TRBD2 matches at 7 bases. Germline V lookup: CDR1 KGHDR, CDR2 SFDVKD. The CDR3 length is 14 residues. J lost 4 bases, V lost 6 bases, and 5 bases had no gene match. CDR3 nucleotide sequence: TGTGCCACCAGTTCTCTAGCGGAGTACAATGAGCAGTTCTTC. It codes for CATSSLAEYNEQFF.

CDR3 sequence reads: CASRREDYGYTF. CDR3 in DNA: TGTGCCAGCAGGAGGGAAGACTATGGCTACACCTTC. The chain links TRBV28 to TRBJ1-2; D unclear. The V end lost 6 bases, the J end lost 3 bases, and 8 bases lay between the germline ends. Germline V gene lookup returns CDR1 MDHEN and CDR2 SYDVKM. CDR3 length equals 12 residues.

V usage is TRBV11-2 and J usage is TRBJ2-7; possible D gene TRBD1, 6 bases. Trimming left V 1 base short and J 3 bases short, with 16 bases between. This CDR3 comprises 16 residues. The germline CDR1 and CDR2 sequences are SGHAT and FQNNGV. CDR3 sequence reads: CASSLAPWDKNYEQYF. For the CDR3, the DNA is TGTGCCAGCAGCTTAGCCCCATGGGACAAGAACTACGAGCAGTACTTC.

The chain is built from TRBV29-1 and TRBJ1-1; D is uncertain. The germline CDR1 and CDR2 sequences are SQVTM and ANQGSEA. The CDR3 totals 11 residues. The germline V and J ends were trimmed by 5 bases and 1 base, with 5 bases remaining between them. The CDR3 region has the DNA TGCAGCGTTCGAGAGAACACTGAAGCTTTCTTT. Amino acids: CSVRENTEAFF. Full variable domain (missing parts from reference TRBV29-1 and TRBJ1-1): SAVISQKPSRDICQRGTSLTIQCQVDSQVTMMFWYRQQPGQSLTLIATANQGSEATYESGFVIDKFPISRPNLTFSTLTVSNMSPEDSSIYLCSVRENTEAFFGQGTRLTVV.

This chain uses TRBV27 with TRBJ2-2, with 7 bases aligning to TRBD1. The CDR3 length is 15 residues. Germline CDR1 reads MNHEY; CDR2 reads SMNVEV (reference sequence). J gave up 2 bases and V 4 bases, and 4 bases lay outside the gene matches. CDR3 region: CASSSTGFNTGELFF. As DNA, the CDR3 is TGTGCCAGCAGTTCGACAGGGTTCAACACCGGGGAGCTGTTTTTT.

The rearrangement links TRBV7-2 to TRBJ2-3, with D possibly being TRBD2 (6 bases). Trimming pared 2 bases from V and 7 bases from J, leaving 16 bases between. The germline CDR1 and CDR2 sequences are SGHTA and FQGNSA. The CDR3 covers 15 residues. The CDR3 sequence: CASSLKTSDTNTQYF. CDR3 DNA: TGTGCCAGCAGCTTAAAGACTAGTGATACGAATACGCAGTATTTT.